These 28 T cell receptor beta chains share one sample of origin, sequenced in a study of blood T cell repertoires in COVID-19. Clones were sequenced by immunoSEQ multiplex PCR, and TCRdb holds only the in-frame ones, with some missing. The sample includes 300,000 to 400,000 clones, about 88% of them seen just once. The sequencing input was peripheral blood. These receptor sequences come from a woman aged 70-85 years with COVID-19, enrolled during active disease.

This clone was picked up one time. V and J are TRBV10-3 and TRBJ2-5; 10 nucleotides line up with TRBD2. Germline loops: CDR1 ENHRY, CDR2 SYGVKD. The CDR3 has 14 residues. V trimming: 7 bases; J trimming: 5 bases; junction bases outside the gene matches: 7. The CDR3 loop is CAIKSGGAGETQYF. In nucleotides, the CDR3 is TGTGCCATCAAAAGCGGGGGGGCTGGTGAGACCCAGTACTTC.

The rearrangement uses TRBV7-9 and TRBJ2-5; TRBD1 agrees at 8 bases. V was pared by 4 bases and J by 1 base, with 5 bases of the junction left unmatched. The CDR3 has 15 amino acids. Germline CDR1 reads SEHNR; CDR2 reads FQNEAQ (reference sequence). CDR3 nucleotide sequence: TGTGCCAGCAGCTATTTACAGGGGGTCCAAGAGACCCAGTACTTC. Protein: CASSYLQGVQETQYF. Supplemented by reference TRBV7-9 and TRBJ2-5, the full variable domain reads DTGVSQNPRHKITKRGQNVTFRCDPISEHNRLYWYRQTLGQGPEFLTYFQNEAQLEKSRLLSDRFSAERPKGSFSTLEIQRTEQGDSAMYLCASSYLQGVQETQYFGPGTRLLVL.

The rearrangement links TRBV6-5 to TRBJ2-1; TRBD2 is a possible D gene (5 bases). The germline gives CDR1 MNHEY, CDR2 SVGAGI. The CDR3 is 16 residues long. Trimming shortened V by 6 bases and J by 1 base, and 16 bases separated the two germline ends. For the CDR3, the DNA is TGTGCCAGCAGATACCGGGCGGACTTATCCTACAATGAGCAGTTCTTC. This encodes CASRYRADLSYNEQFF.

The CDR3 is CASGSFQLSYEQYF. CDR3 bases: TGTGCCAGCGGGAGCTTCCAGCTTTCCTACGAGCAGTACTTC. The chain joins TRBV6-5 to TRBJ2-7, with D possibly TRBD2 on 5 matching bases. This CDR3 has 14 residues. V shed 8 bases and J shed 1 base, with 15 bases lying between them. Germline CDR1 MNHEY, CDR2 SVGAGI.

The rearrangement links TRBV30 to TRBJ1-4, with a possible D match to TRBD1 (5 bases). Germline V gene lookup returns CDR1 GTSNPN and CDR2 SVGIG (reference sequence). The length of the CDR3 is 12 residues. In DNA form, the CDR3 reads TGTGCGGGACTTGCAACTAATGAAAAACTGTTTTTT. Its translation: CAGLATNEKLFF. The full variable domain, completed using reference TRBV30 and TRBJ1-4, is SQTIHQWPATLVQPVGSPLSLECTVEGTSNPNLYWYRQAAGRGLQLLFYSVGIGQISSEVPQNLSASRPQDRQFILSSKKLLLSDSGFYLCAGLATNEKLFFGSGTQLSVL.

This CDR3 is CASSLGQGGNTIYF. As DNA, the CDR3 is TGTGCCAGCAGTTTGGGACAGGGGGGAAACACCATATATTTT. The rearrangement joins TRBV27 to TRBJ1-3, with 10 positions matching TRBD1. Losses at the gene ends were 3 bases for V and 4 bases for J; bases not matched to a gene: 0. The CDR3 is 14 amino acids. Germline CDR1 reads MNHEY; CDR2 reads SMNVEV (reference sequence).

J is TRBJ2-3 and V is TRBV5-1; 9 bases are shared with TRBD1. J was trimmed by 0 bases and V by 6 bases; bases with no gene match: 11. The CDR3 has 17 amino acids. Germline V lookup: CDR1 SGHRS, CDR2 YFSETQ. This CDR3 reads CASKKHWGQGSTDTQYF. CDR3 nucleotides: TGCGCCAGCAAAAAGCACTGGGGACAGGGTAGCACAGATACGCAGTATTTT.

The genes are TRBV3-1 (or the pseudogene TRBV3-2) and TRBJ1-1; 10 positions match TRBD1. The junction had 9 bases not matched to a gene; V was cut back by 3 bases and J by 5 bases. Per germline, CDR1 LGHDT and CDR2 YNNKEL (reference sequence). This CDR3 comprises 16 residues. CDR3 protein: CASSQGLDRGQTEAFF. The CDR3 DNA reads as TGTGCCAGCAGCCAGGGACTCGACAGGGGGCAGACTGAAGCTTTCTTT.

The chain recombines TRBV6-5 with TRBJ1-1; D is possibly TRBD1 (6 bases). From germline, CDR1 is MNHEY and CDR2 SVGAGI. The CDR3 totals 15 residues. V was pared by 0 bases and J by 0 bases, with 8 bases between. The chain's CDR3 is CASSYSWGLNTEAFF. For the CDR3, the DNA is TGTGCCAGCAGTTACTCGTGGGGGCTGAACACTGAAGCTTTCTTT.

V usage is TRBV11-3 and J usage is TRBJ2-7; D is possibly TRBD1 (6 bases). This CDR3 has 13 residues. Germline CDR1 SGHNT, CDR2 YENEEA. Trimming stripped 3 bases from V and 3 bases from J, with 9 bases between. In DNA, the CDR3 is TGTGCCAGCAGCTTCGACAGGTACTACGAGCAGTACTTC. Amino acids: CASSFDRYYEQYF.

The rearrangement links TRBV7-9 to TRBJ2-7; no clear D gene. In germline, CDR1 is SEHNR, CDR2 FQNEAQ (reference sequence). The V gene lost 0 bases and the J gene lost 7 bases, with 10 bases spanning the gap. The CDR3 contains 13 residues. The CDR3 loop is CASSLAPGHEQYF. In nucleotides, the CDR3 is TGTGCCAGCAGCTTAGCCCCAGGTCATGAGCAGTACTTC.

The chain combines TRBV5-1 with TRBJ1-1; no reliable D call. Germline values: CDR1 SGHRS, CDR2 YFSETQ. This CDR3 is 13 amino acids long. Trimming cost V 6 bases and J 3 bases, with 12 bases left between them. The CDR3 protein is CASMRSGDTEAFF. In nucleotides, the CDR3 is TGCGCCAGCATGAGGAGCGGGGACACTGAAGCTTTCTTT.

The rearrangement uses TRBV28 and TRBJ2-7; perhaps TRBD2 as D (6 bases). This CDR3 has 13 amino acids. Germline CDR1 MDHEN, CDR2 SYDVKM. Trimming stripped 11 bases from V and 3 bases from J, with 17 bases between. The CDR3 coding sequence is TGTGCCTCCAAGGGAGGAGGGTACTACGAGCAGTACTTC. Its translation is CASKGGGYYEQYF.

This sequence joins TRBV7-3 and TRBJ2-5, with 9 positions matching TRBD2. Germline assignment: CDR1 SGHTA and CDR2 FQGTGA. CDR3 length equals 15 residues. V shed 1 base, J shed 5 bases, and the junction held 5 bases outside the gene matches. In DNA, the CDR3 is TGTGCCAGCAGCTTAAGCGGGGGGGCACAGGAGACCCAGTACTTC. Translated, it gives CASSLSGGAQETQYF.

The V gene is TRBV5-1, the J gene TRBJ1-2; unclear D gene. The length of the CDR3 is 14 residues. Germline V gives CDR1 SGHRS, CDR2 YFSETQ. V lost 2 bases and J lost 1, with 9 bases in between. The CDR3 nucleotides read TGCGCCAGCAGCTTCGACACGGTTAACTATGGCTACACCTTC. Protein product: CASSFDTVNYGYTF.

The chain carries TRBV11-2 and TRBJ1-2; D not certain. CDR1 and CDR2 from the germline V gene are SGHAT and FQNNGV. The CDR3 loop spans 14 amino acids. With 1 base removed from V and 9 bases from J, the gap between germline ends came to 15 bases. The DNA of the CDR3 is TGTGCCAGCAGCTTAGGGGAGGCGGTAGTTAGCTACACCTTC. This sequence encodes CASSLGEAVVSYTF.

This chain joins TRBV5-8 and TRBJ1-1; D ambiguous. The V gene lost 3 bases and the J gene lost 0 bases, with 6 bases spanning the gap. CDR1 is SGHTS and CDR2 is YDEGEE in the germline V gene. This CDR3 comprises 13 residues. The chain's CDR3 is CASSSTVNTEAFF. The CDR3 DNA reads as TGTGCCAGCAGCTCAACAGTGAACACTGAAGCTTTCTTT.

This chain uses TRBV5-4 with TRBJ1-4; 8 bases align to TRBD1. Trimming at V came to 4 bases and at J to 8 bases, leaving 4 bases not matched to a gene. CDR1 and CDR2 from the germline V gene are SGHNT and YYREEE (reference sequence). The CDR3 extends over 13 amino acids. For the CDR3, the DNA is TGTGCCAGCAGCCGCGGACAGGGAGAAAAACTGTTTTTT. This encodes CASSRGQGEKLFF.

This chain joins TRBV7-2 and TRBJ2-1; unclear D gene. The CDR3 length is 15 residues. The V end was cut by 2 bases, the J end by 0 bases, with 8 bases between. Germline CDR1 is SGHTA and CDR2 is FQGNSA. CDR3 DNA sequence: TGTGCCAGCAGCTTAAGCGCGCGCTCCTACAATGAGCAGTTCTTC. Its protein is CASSLSARSYNEQFF. Drawing the rest from reference TRBV7-2 and TRBJ2-1, the complete variable domain is GAGVSQSPSNKVTEKGKDVELRCDPISGHTALYWYRQSLGQGLEFLIYFQGNSAPDKSGLPSDRFSAERTGGSVSTLTIQRTQQEDSAVYLCASSLSARSYNEQFFGPGTRLTVL.

This clone was found once. The gene calls are TRBV28 and TRBJ1-3; D is ambiguous. Germline V gives CDR1 MDHEN, CDR2 SYDVKM. The CDR3 spans 13 residues. In nucleotides, the CDR3 is TGTGCTGGGCGCAGTACCTCTGGAAACACCATATATTTT. It translates to CAGRSTSGNTIYF. Based on the CDR3 plus reference TRBV28 and TRBJ1-3, the full variable domain is DVKVTQSSRYLVKRTGEKVFLECVQDMDHENMFWYRQDPGLGLRLIYFSYDVKMKEKGDIPEGYSVSREKKERFSLILESASTNQTSMYLCAGRSTSGNTIYFGEGSWLTVV.

The chain is built from TRBV19 and TRBJ1-1; 9 bases agree with TRBD1. Germline values: CDR1 LNHDA, CDR2 SQIVND (reference sequence). The CDR3 covers 16 residues. V was pared by 1 base and J by 0 bases, with 3 bases of the junction left unmatched. Here the CDR3 reads CASSIGDREMNTEAFF. CDR3 in DNA: TGTGCCAGTAGTATAGGGGACAGGGAGATGAACACTGAAGCTTTCTTT.

J is TRBJ2-2 and V is TRBV28, with 8 bases lining up with TRBD2. The V gene's germline CDR1 is MDHEN and CDR2 SYDVKM. The CDR3 loop spans 15 amino acids. J lost 4 bases, V lost 6 bases, and 7 bases had no gene match. CDR3 protein: CASSRTSGLTGELFF. DNA of the CDR3: TGTGCCAGCAGCCGAACTAGCGGCCTCACCGGGGAGCTGTTTTTT.

The V gene is TRBV6-5, the J gene TRBJ2-3, with 9 bases matching TRBD1. V lost 2 bases, J lost 2 bases, and 5 bases stayed unmatched. Germline-derived CDR1 and CDR2 are MNHEY and SVGAGI. The CDR3 is made up of 16 amino acids. The CDR3 DNA reads as TGTGCCAGCAGTTACAGGACAGGGGCGTTCACAGATACGCAGTATTTT. Residues: CASSYRTGAFTDTQYF.

The rearrangement links TRBV2 to TRBJ1-1; perhaps TRBD1 as D (5 bases). This CDR3 contains 14 residues. Germline V gene lookup returns CDR1 SNHLY and CDR2 FYNNEI. V lost 6 bases and J 0 bases, leaving 11 bases between the germline ends. The CDR3 sequence is CASSPGLLNTEAFF. CDR3 nucleotide sequence: TGTGCCAGCAGCCCGGGACTGTTGAACACTGAAGCTTTCTTT.

The V call is TRBV27, the J call TRBJ1-4; TRBD1 might be the D (6 bases). The CDR3 contains 16 residues. V was trimmed by 4 bases and J by 3 bases, leaving 15 bases between them. Germline loops: CDR1 MNHEY, CDR2 SMNVEV (reference sequence). The CDR3 loop reads CASSSQGRAPNEKLFF. The CDR3 DNA reads as TGTGCCAGCAGTTCACAGGGTCGAGCGCCTAATGAAAAACTGTTTTTT.

This clone occurred a few times. This sequence joins TRBV28 and TRBJ1-2; 8 bases line up with TRBD1. The CDR3 extends over 16 amino acids. J was trimmed by 2 bases and V by 2 bases; bases with no gene match: 7. Germline V gene data show CDR1 as MDHEN and CDR2 as SYDVKM. CDR3 sequence reads: CASSLVGTGDNYGYTF. The DNA for the CDR3 is TGTGCCAGCAGTTTAGTTGGGACAGGAGACAACTATGGCTACACCTTC.

This clone has just a few counts. This sequence joins TRBV19 and TRBJ1-2, with D possibly matching TRBD1 (6 bases). With 5 bases removed from V and 5 bases from J, the gap between germline ends came to 15 bases. Germline CDR1 and CDR2: LNHDA and SQIVND (reference sequence). The CDR3 loop spans 14 amino acids. The CDR3 coding sequence is TGTGCCAGTAGTCCGGACAGAGTGTGGTATGGCTACACCTTC. It specifies CASSPDRVWYGYTF.

The gene calls are TRBV6-6 and TRBJ1-1, with a possible D match to TRBD1 (6 bases). V was pared by 7 bases and J by 1 base, with 16 bases between. Looked up from germline, CDR1 is MNHNY and CDR2 is SVGAGI (reference sequence). This CDR3 is built from 15 residues. The CDR3 DNA reads TGTGCCAGCAACTTGTTGGGGGCAGGGAACACTGAAGCTTTCTTT. This gives the protein CASNLLGAGNTEAFF.